This T cell receptor (gamma chain) was identified in a study of Vδ1+ human thymocytes. Study-level results: The authors advised highly purified populations and single-cell validation. Despite high sort purity, approximately 20% of thymic T cell receptor delta sequences were Vdelta2. In the thymus, TRG and TRD repertoires looked highly polyclonal with Gaussian CDR3 lengths.

After alphabeta T cell depletion, CD3+ Vdelta1+ Vdelta2- thymocytes were sorted. Sorted Vdelta1+ thymocytes were about 98% to 99.6% pure. Extracted RNA was reverse transcribed into cDNA. CDR3 amplicons came from multiplex PCR with pooled V-gene forward and constant-region reverse primers. TCRdb re-called the multiplex PCR reads via CATT. Among approximately 25,000 gamma-chain clones listed, over 15% were seen once. Worth noting for this clone: The antigen is undetermined.

Germline V gene data show CDR1 as VTNTFY and CDR2 as YDVSTARD (reference sequence). The CDR3 spans 15 residues. J was trimmed by 3 bases and V by 2 bases; bases with no gene match: 6. Sequencing input: Vdelta1+ gamma-delta thymocytes from the thymus. Subset indicated: FACS-sorted CD3+ TCRalphabeta- TCRVdelta1+ TCRVdelta2- thymocytes. The sequence came from a boy younger than two who had congenital heart surgery. This chain links TRGV3 with TRGJP2. CDR3 loop: CATWDTGGSDWIKTF. As DNA, the CDR3 is TGTGCCACCTGGGACACAGGGGGTAGTGATTGGATCAAGACGTTT.